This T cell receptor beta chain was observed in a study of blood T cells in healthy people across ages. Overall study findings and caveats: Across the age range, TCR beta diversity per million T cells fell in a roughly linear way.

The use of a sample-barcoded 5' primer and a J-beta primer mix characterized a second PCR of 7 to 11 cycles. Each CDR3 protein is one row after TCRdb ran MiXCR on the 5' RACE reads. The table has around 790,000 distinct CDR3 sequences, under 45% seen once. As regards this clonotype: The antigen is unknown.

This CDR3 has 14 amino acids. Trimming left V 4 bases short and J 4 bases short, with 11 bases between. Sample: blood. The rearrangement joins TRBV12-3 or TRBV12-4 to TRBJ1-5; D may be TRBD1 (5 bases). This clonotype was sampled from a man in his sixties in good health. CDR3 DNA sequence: TGTGCCAGCAGTTCCGGGGGAGAAAATCAGCCCCAGCATTTT. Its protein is CASSSGGENQPQHF.